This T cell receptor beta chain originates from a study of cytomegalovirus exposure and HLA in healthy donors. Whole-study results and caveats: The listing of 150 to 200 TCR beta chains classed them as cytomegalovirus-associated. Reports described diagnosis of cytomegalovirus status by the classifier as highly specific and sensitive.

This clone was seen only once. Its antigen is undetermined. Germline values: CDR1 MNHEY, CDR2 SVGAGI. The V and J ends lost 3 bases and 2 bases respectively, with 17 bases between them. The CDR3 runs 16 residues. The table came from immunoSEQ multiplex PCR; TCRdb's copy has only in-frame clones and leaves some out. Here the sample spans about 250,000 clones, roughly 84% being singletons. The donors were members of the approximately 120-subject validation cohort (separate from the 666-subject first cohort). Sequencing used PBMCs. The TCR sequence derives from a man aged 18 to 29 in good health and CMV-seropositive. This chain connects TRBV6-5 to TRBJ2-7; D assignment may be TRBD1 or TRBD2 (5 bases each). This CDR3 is CASSYSYRDRAYEQYF. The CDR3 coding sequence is TGTGCCAGCAGTTATTCCTACCGGGACCGAGCCTACGAGCAGTACTTC.